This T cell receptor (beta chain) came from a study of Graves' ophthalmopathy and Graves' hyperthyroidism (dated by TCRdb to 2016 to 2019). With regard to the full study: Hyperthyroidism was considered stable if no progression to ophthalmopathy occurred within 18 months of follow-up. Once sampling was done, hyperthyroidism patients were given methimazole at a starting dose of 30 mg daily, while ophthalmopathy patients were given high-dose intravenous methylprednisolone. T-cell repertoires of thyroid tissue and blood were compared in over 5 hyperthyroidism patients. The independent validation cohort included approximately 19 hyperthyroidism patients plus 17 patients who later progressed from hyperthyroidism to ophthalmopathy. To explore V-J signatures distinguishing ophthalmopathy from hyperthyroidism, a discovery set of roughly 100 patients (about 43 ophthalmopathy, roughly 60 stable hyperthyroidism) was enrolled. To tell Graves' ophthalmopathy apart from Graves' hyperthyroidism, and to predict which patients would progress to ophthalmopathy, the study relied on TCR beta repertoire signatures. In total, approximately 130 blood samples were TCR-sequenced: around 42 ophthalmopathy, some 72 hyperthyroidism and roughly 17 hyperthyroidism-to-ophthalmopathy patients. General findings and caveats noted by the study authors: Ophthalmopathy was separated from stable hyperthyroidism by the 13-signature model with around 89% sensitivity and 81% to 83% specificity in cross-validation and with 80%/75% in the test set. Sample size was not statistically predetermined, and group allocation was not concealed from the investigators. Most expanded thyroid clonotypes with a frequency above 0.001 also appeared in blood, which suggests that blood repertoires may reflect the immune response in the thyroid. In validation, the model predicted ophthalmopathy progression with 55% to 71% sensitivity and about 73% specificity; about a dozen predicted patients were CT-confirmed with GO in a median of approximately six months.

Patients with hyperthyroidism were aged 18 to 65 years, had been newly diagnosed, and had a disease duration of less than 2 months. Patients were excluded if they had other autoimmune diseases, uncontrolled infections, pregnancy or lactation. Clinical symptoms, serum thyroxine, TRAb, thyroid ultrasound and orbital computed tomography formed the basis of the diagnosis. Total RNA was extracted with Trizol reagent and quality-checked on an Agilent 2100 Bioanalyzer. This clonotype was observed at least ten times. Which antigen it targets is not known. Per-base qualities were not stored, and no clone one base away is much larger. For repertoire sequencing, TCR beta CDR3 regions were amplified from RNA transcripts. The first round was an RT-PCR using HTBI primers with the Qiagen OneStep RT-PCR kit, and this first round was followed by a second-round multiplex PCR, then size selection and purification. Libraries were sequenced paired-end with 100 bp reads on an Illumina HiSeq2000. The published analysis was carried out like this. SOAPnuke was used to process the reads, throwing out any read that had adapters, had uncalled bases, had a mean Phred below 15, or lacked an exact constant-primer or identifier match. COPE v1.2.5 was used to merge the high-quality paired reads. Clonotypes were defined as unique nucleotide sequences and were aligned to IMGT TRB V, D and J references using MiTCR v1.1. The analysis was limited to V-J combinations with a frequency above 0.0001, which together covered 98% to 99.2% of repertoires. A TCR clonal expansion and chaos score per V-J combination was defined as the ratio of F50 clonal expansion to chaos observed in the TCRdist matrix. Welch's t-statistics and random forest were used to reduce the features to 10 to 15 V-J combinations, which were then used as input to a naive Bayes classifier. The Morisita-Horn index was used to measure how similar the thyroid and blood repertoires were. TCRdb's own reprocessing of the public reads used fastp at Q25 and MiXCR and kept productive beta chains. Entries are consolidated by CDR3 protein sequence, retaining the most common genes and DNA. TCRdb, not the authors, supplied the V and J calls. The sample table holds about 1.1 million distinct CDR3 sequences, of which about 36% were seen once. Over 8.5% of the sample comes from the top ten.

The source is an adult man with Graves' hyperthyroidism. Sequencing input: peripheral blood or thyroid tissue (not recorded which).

CDR3 region: CASSPSRTVPNYGYTF. The nucleotides read TGTGCCAGCAGCCCAAGTCGGACAGTTCCTAACTATGGCTACACCTTC. Rearrangement joined TRBV7-9 to TRBJ1-2; the D gene is possibly TRBD1, with 6 bases matching. The CDR3 runs 16 amino acids, cysteine and phenylalanine included. CDR3 DNA only is kept here, 48 bases in frame from base 1. V sheds 5 bases and J sheds 0 bases, leaving 16 bases between their ends. According to the germline V gene (reference sequence), CDR1 reads SEHNR and CDR2 reads FQNEAQ.